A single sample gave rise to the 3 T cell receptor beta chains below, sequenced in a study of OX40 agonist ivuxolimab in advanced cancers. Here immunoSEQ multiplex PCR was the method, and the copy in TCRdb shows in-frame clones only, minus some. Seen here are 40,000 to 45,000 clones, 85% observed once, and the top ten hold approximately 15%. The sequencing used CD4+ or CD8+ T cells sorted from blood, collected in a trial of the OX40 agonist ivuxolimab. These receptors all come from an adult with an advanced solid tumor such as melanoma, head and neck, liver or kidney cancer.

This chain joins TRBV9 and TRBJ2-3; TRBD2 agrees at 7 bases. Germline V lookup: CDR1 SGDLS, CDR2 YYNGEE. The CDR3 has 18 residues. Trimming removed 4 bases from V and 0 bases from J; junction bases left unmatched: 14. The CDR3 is CASSLAGSSSGSTDTQYF. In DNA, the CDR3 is TGTGCCAGCAGCCTCGCAGGGTCGAGTAGCGGGAGCACAGATACGCAGTATTTT.

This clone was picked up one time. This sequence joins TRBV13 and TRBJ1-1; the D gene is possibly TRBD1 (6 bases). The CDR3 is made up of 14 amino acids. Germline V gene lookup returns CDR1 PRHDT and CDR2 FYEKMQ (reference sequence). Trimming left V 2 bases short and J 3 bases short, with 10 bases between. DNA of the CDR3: TGTGCCAGCAGCTTAATCAACAGGGACACTGAAGCTTTCTTT. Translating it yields CASSLINRDTEAFF. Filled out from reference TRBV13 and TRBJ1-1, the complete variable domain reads AAGVIQSPRHLIKEKRETATLKCYPIPRHDTVYWYQQGPGQDPQFLISFYEKMQSDKGSIPDRFSAQQFSDYHSELNMSSLELGDSALYFCASSLINRDTEAFFGQGTRLTVV.

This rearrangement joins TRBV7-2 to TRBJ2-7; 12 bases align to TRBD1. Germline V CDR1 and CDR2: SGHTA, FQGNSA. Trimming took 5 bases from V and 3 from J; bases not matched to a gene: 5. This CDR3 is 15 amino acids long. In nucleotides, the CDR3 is TGTGCCAGCAGCGCCGGGACAGGGGGCCACTACGAGCAGTACTTC. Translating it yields CASSAGTGGHYEQYF.